This T cell receptor beta chain stems from a study of T-cell memory formation after mild COVID-19. Points from the study as a whole: A balance of CD4 and CD8 characterized clones contracting day 15 to 85, whereas later expanders leaned CD4+. Largely, contracting CD4+ clones fell within CM and EM, and contracting CD8+ clones within EMRA.

5'RACE with constant-segment primers yielded barcoded, UMI-tagged TCR alpha and TCR beta cDNA libraries. TCRdb redid the calling of the 5' RACE reads with MiXCR, one entry per CDR3 protein. The sample has tens of thousands of distinct CDR3 sequences; around 16% are singletons. Between the trimmed V and J ends, which lost 2 bases and 4 bases, there was a span of 11 bases. CDR1 and CDR2 from the germline V gene are SNHLY and FYNNEI. The CDR3 spans 15 residues. Details on this clonotype: Its antigen is currently unknown.

The TCR was taken from a man between 18 and 29 years old who had mild COVID-19 (a few samples of this study predate the infection). Cell type and time point are not known. Sequencing was done on a sample of PBMCs or a T cell subset sorted from them (not recorded which). J is TRBJ2-2 and V is TRBV2, with D tentatively TRBD1 or TRBD2 (6 bases each). CDR3 DNA: TGTGCCAGCAGTGAATACGGGGGCATCACCGGGGAGCTGTTTTTT. Protein sequence: CASSEYGGITGELFF.